This TCR beta chain was found in a study of blood T cell repertoires in COVID-19. For the study at large: Collection of acute and convalescent COVID-19 samples took place in the United States, Italy and Spain.

From germline, CDR1 is LNHNV and CDR2 YYDKDF (reference sequence). Trimming stripped 0 bases from V and 6 bases from J, with 6 bases between. The CDR3 has 13 amino acids. This clone was recorded once. Clones were sequenced by immunoSEQ multiplex PCR, and TCRdb holds only the in-frame ones, with some missing. The data hold approximately 100,000 clones, with 80% to 90% observed a single time. The sample taken for sequencing was peripheral blood. The chain links TRBV15 to TRBJ1-5; the D is unclear. The TCR was taken from a human donor with COVID-19, enrolled during active disease. The donor label of this sample is uncertain. In DNA form, the CDR3 reads TGTGCCACCAGCAGAGATCCGGGTCAGCCCCAGCATTTT. Translation gives CATSRDPGQPQHF.